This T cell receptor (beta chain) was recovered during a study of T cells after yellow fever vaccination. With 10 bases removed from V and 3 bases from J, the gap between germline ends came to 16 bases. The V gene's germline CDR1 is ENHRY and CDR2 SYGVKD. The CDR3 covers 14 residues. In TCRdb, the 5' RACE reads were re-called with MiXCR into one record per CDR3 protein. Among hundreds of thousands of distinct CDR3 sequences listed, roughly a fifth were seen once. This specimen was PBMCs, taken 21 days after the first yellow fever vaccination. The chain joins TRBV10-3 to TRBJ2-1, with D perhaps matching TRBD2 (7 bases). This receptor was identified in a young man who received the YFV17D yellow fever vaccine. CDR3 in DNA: TGTGCCACCGGGAGGACAGACCACTACAATGAGCAGTTCTTC. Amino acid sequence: CATGRTDHYNEQFF.